This T cell receptor beta chain comes out of a study of a mutant IDH1 vaccine in newly diagnosed glioma. Study in general: The earlier regimen, radiotherapy, temozolomide, or both, was most often both. Points from the study as a whole: Vaccine-induced responses were seen in about 93% of patients, spanning several MHC alleles.

V shed 5 bases and J 5 bases; nucleotides not matched to a gene: 7. In germline, CDR1 is KGHSH, CDR2 LQKENI. This CDR3 comprises 14 residues. This clone was counted once. Its antigen remains unidentified. The time point here: baseline, week 1 (first vaccination visit). Treatment: pre-vaccination baseline after standard-of-care therapy. Some clones are missing from TCRdb's copy, which holds only in-frame ones; the method was immunoSEQ multiplex PCR. The data contain about 92,000 clones, roughly 77% of them singletons. The receptor was derived from a man aged 35-49 years with glioma. Sample: PBMCs, taken from a glioma patient treated with radiotherapy, temozolomide or both. The J gene is TRBJ2-3, the V gene TRBV18; 7 nucleotides agree with TRBD2. The CDR3 loop is CASSAGTIKDTQYF. The DNA of the CDR3 is TGTGCCAGCTCAGCCGGGACTATCAAAGATACGCAGTATTTT.